A selection of T cell receptor beta chains follows, all from one sample in a study of cytomegalovirus exposure and HLA in healthy donors. The assay was immunoSEQ multiplex PCR, and TCRdb's table has in-frame clones only and misses some. The table lists some 290,000 clones, approximately 86% of them singletons. Sequencing was carried out using PBMCs. Receptors originate from a man younger than 40 in good health and CMV-seronegative. The CDR3 runs from the conserved cysteine through the conserved F or W. A D gene is named only where the DNA matches it firmly. Only some rows state a clone size, as once, few, many or a class for expanded clones.

-	-	TRBV19	TRBJ2-1	CASSAIGEQFF	TGTGCCAGTAGCGCGATCGGTGAGCAGTTCTTC
TRBD2	-	TRBV6-1	TRBJ2-2	CASSAFLAGATGELFF	TGTGCCAGCAGTGCGTTTCTAGCGGGGGCGACCGGGGAGCTGTTTTTT
-	-	TRBV2	TRBJ1-1	CASSWTRNTEAFF	TGTGCCAGCAGTTGGACAAGGAACACTGAAGCTTTCTTT
TRBD1	-	TRBV6-6	TRBJ2-7	CASSSGTGIQYEQYF	TGTGCCAGCAGTTCCGGGACAGGGATTCAGTACGAGCAGTACTTC
-	-	TRBV6-4	TRBJ2-2	CASREYRDTGELFF	TGTGCCAGCAGGGAGTACAGGGACACCGGGGAGCTGTTTTTT
-	-	TRBV12-5	TRBJ2-7	CASGLEHQNYEQYF	TGTGCTAGTGGTTTGGAACACCAGAACTACGAGCAGTACTTC
-	-	TRBV10-1	TRBJ2-7	CASSDPGVYEQYF	TGCGCCAGCAGTGACCCAGGGGTCTACGAGCAGTACTTC
-	-	TRBV25-1	TRBJ2-2	CASSESWAGAGELFF	TGTGCCAGCAGTGAATCGTGGGCAGGGGCGGGGGAGCTGTTTTTT
-	many	TRBV27	TRBJ2-3	CASSFSGMADTQYF	TGTGCCAGCAGTTTTTCAGGGATGGCAGATACGCAGTATTTT
-	-	TRBV19	TRBJ1-2	CASSASRGEIVLGGYTF	TGTGCCAGTAGTGCCTCCCGGGGAGAGATTGTGTTGGGAGGCTACACCTTC
-	-	TRBV27	TRBJ2-1	CASSLTRTEAYNEQFF	TGTGCCAGCAGTTTAACGAGGACAGAAGCCTACAATGAGCAGTTCTTC
TRBD2	few	TRBV6-5	TRBJ2-7	CASSLGAGPSYEQYF	TGTGCCAGCAGTTTAGGAGCGGGGCCATCCTACGAGCAGTACTTC
TRBD1	few	TRBV6-6	TRBJ1-6	CASRSDRGNSPLHF	TGTGCCAGCAGATCGGACAGGGGCAATTCACCCCTCCACTTT
-	-	TRBV5-4	TRBJ1-1	CASSSQAGLDITEAFF	TGTGCCAGCAGTTCCCAGGCGGGGTTAGATATCACTGAAGCTTTCTTT
TRBD1	once	TRBV7-2	TRBJ2-5	CASSHTGQAANF	TGTGCCAGCAGCCACACGGGACAGGCTGCCAACTTC
TRBD1	few	TRBV18	TRBJ1-2	CASSLDRTGGLHYGYTF	TGTGCCAGCTCACTCGACCGGACAGGGGGCCTACACTATGGCTACACCTTC
-	-	TRBV7-9	TRBJ1-1	CASSPGHYEAFF	TGTGCCAGCAGTCCTGGACATTATGAAGCTTTCTTT
-	-	TRBV7-2	TRBJ2-5	CASSFSSPGQETQYF	TGTGCCAGCAGCTTCTCCTCGCCAGGGCAAGAGACCCAGTACTTC
TRBD1	once	TRBV7-9	TRBJ2-5	CASSLIPGTGYQETQYF	TGTGCCAGCAGCTTAATCCCCGGGACAGGGTACCAAGAGACCCAGTACTTC
-	-	TRBV30	TRBJ1-6	CAFPRGNSPLHF	TGTGCCTTCCCCCGGGGGAATTCACCCCTCCACTTT
TRBD1	once	TRBV15	TRBJ1-5	CATSRLGQGAHQPQHF	TGTGCCACCAGCAGATTAGGACAGGGGGCTCATCAGCCCCAGCATTTT
-	few	TRBV23-1	TRBJ1-2	CASSQSREDYGYTF	TGCGCCAGCAGTCAATCGCGGGAGGACTATGGCTACACCTTC
TRBD1	-	TRBV6-4	TRBJ1-2	CASRPGQGYGYTF	TGTGCCAGCCGCCCGGGACAGGGGTATGGCTACACCTTC
TRBD2	-	TRBV7-9	TRBJ2-7	CASSPLLAVTPYEQYF	TGTGCCAGCAGCCCCCTACTAGCGGTAACCCCCTACGAGCAGTACTTC
-	-	TRBV7-9	TRBJ1-2	CASRPALQVLYGYTF	TGTGCCAGCAGACCCGCTCTCCAGGTGCTCTATGGCTACACCTTC
TRBD2	-	TRBV6-5	TRBJ2-5	CASSYERGGYQETQYF	TGTGCCAGCAGTTATGAGCGGGGGGGGTACCAAGAGACCCAGTACTTC
TRBD1	-	TRBV7-9	TRBJ1-1	CASSPRQGGAEAFF	TGTGCCAGCAGCCCAAGACAGGGCGGCGCTGAAGCTTTCTTT
TRBD1	-	TRBV27	TRBJ1-5	CASSLTGGGQPQHF	TGTGCCAGCAGTTTGACAGGGGGCGGTCAGCCCCAGCATTTT
-	-	TRBV12-5	TRBJ1-1	CASGLDWGVRGTEAFF	TGTGCTAGTGGTTTGGACTGGGGGGTCCGGGGCACTGAAGCTTTCTTT
-	few	TRBV5-1	TRBJ1-1	CASSLTSVKGPGTEAFF	TGCGCCAGCAGCTTGACATCGGTTAAGGGGCCCGGCACTGAAGCTTTCTTT
-	few	TRBV5-1	TRBJ1-1	CASSGEVYTEAFF	TGCGCCAGCAGCGGCGAGGTTTACACTGAAGCTTTCTTT
-	-	TRBV6-6	TRBJ1-6	CASSYDSPFNSPLHF	TGTGCCAGCAGTTACGACAGCCCTTTTAATTCACCCCTCCACTTT
-	-	TRBV7-2	TRBJ2-1	CASSYDLGLTPRNEQFF	TGTGCCAGCAGCTATGACTTAGGACTAACCCCCCGGAATGAGCAGTTCTTC
-	once	TRBV2	TRBJ1-5	CASKTPAGNQPQHF	TGTGCCAGCAAAACCCCAGCGGGGAATCAGCCCCAGCATTTT
-	-	TRBV5-5	TRBJ2-4	CASSLAGYNIQYF	TGTGCCAGCAGCTTGGCGGGGTATAACATTCAGTACTTC
TRBD2	-	TRBV11-1	TRBJ2-3	CASKASGGAGLGGTDTQYF	TGTGCCAGCAAGGCGAGCGGGGGGGCCGGCCTTGGTGGCACAGATACGCAGTATTTT
-	-	TRBV2	TRBJ2-3	CASSEDPPRGPDTQYF	TGTGCCAGCAGTGAGGACCCTCCCAGGGGCCCAGATACGCAGTATTTT
-	-	TRBV7-9	TRBJ2-3	CASTLPGHLTDTQYF	TGTGCCAGCACTCTCCCGGGACACCTCACAGATACGCAGTATTTT
-	-	TRBV5-4	TRBJ1-2	CASSLFSSGYTF	TGTGCCAGCAGCTTGTTCTCTTCTGGCTACACCTTC
TRBD1	-	TRBV7-2	TRBJ2-1	CASSPLAGTGEQFF	TGTGCCAGCAGCCCCCTCGCCGGGACAGGGGAGCAGTTCTTC
TRBD1	-	TRBV7-4	TRBJ1-5	CASSPPFGQGTSYSNQPQHF	TGTGCCAGCAGCCCACCCTTTGGACAGGGGACCTCTTATAGCAATCAGCCCCAGCATTTT
TRBD2	-	TRBV6-1	TRBJ2-7	CASSEGLLGGVALYEQYF	TGTGCCAGCAGTGAAGGCCTCCTGGGGGGGGTAGCCCTTTACGAGCAGTACTTC
-	once	TRBV28	TRBJ1-4	CASSTGQQNEKLFF	TGTGCCAGCAGTACCGGACAGCAGAATGAAAAACTGTTTTTT
TRBD1	few	TRBV7-9	TRBJ2-5	CASSDRDPETQYF	TGTGCCAGCAGTGACAGGGACCCAGAGACCCAGTACTTC
TRBD1	-	TRBV7-9	TRBJ2-3	CASSLPAGQGTDTQYF	TGTGCCAGCAGCTTGCCTGCGGGACAGGGCACAGATACGCAGTATTTT
-	-	TRBV15	TRBJ1-3	CATSRDGGWGNTIYF	TGTGCCACCAGCAGAGATGGGGGGTGGGGAAACACCATATATTTT
-	-	TRBV6-5	TRBJ1-2	CASSYQAGSYGYTF	TGTGCCAGCAGTTACCAGGCAGGTTCTTATGGCTACACCTTC
-	-	TRBV5-1	TRBJ1-1	CASSLAVFNTEAFF	TGCGCCAGCAGCTTGGCCGTGTTCAACACTGAAGCTTTCTTT
-	-	TRBV19	TRBJ2-7	CASSISPSYEQYF	TGTGCCAGTAGTATTTCCCCCAGCTACGAGCAGTACTTC
TRBD2	-	TRBV5-4	TRBJ2-5	CASSLGTSGGQETQYF	TGTGCCAGCAGCTTGGGGACTAGCGGGGGGCAAGAGACCCAGTACTTC
-	-	TRBV29-1	TRBJ1-2	CSVRSTGYYGYTF	TGCAGCGTTCGGTCGACAGGCTACTATGGCTACACCTTC
-	once	TRBV7-2	TRBJ1-1	CASSLQGFEAFF	TGTGCCAGCAGCTTGCAGGGGTTTGAAGCTTTCTTT
TRBD1	-	TRBV6-5	TRBJ2-2	CASSAPGQGSGELFF	TGTGCCAGCAGCGCCCCGGGACAGGGTTCCGGGGAGCTGTTTTTT
-	-	TRBV5-1	TRBJ2-7	CASRPRPLREGEQYF	TGCGCCAGCAGACCTCGGCCGCTGAGGGAAGGCGAGCAGTACTTC
TRBD2	-	TRBV7-6	TRBJ2-5	CASSPRGAGEETQYF	TGTGCCAGCAGCCCGAGGGGTGCGGGGGAAGAGACCCAGTACTTC
TRBD1	once	TRBV4-1	TRBJ1-5	CASSNRGQNQPQHF	TGCGCCAGCAGCAACAGGGGGCAGAATCAGCCCCAGCATTTT
-	-	TRBV4-3	TRBJ2-1	CASSQGGGLWAYNEQFF	TGCGCCAGCAGCCAAGGGGGGGGGCTTTGGGCCTACAATGAGCAGTTCTTC
TRBD2	-	TRBV5-6	TRBJ2-3	CASSLVWRGDTDTQYF	TGTGCCAGCAGCTTGGTATGGCGGGGGGACACAGATACGCAGTATTTT
TRBD2	-	TRBV7-9	TRBJ2-1	CASSLDRLAVDEQFF	TGTGCCAGCAGCTTAGATCGCCTAGCGGTCGATGAGCAGTTCTTC
-	-	TRBV5-1	TRBJ1-1	CASSREGYTEAFF	TGCGCCAGCAGCCGGGAGGGGTACACTGAAGCTTTCTTT